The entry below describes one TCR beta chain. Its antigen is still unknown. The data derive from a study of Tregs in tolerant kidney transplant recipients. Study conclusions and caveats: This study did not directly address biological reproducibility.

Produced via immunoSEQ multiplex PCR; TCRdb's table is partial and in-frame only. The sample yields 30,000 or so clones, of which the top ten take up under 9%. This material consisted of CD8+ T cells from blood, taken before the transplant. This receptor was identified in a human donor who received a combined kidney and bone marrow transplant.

CDR3 DNA (partial): TGTGCCAGCAGCTTAGCCCCGGACACTGAA. It encodes CASSLAPDTE. The whole CDR3 reads CASSLAPDTEAFF. The chain carries TRBV13 and TRBJ1-1, with D unresolved. Coverage ceases 3 residues before the CDR3 finishes, and the germline J gene fills in the end. The germline gives CDR1 PRHDT, CDR2 FYEKMQ (reference sequence). The V gene lost 1 base and the J gene lost 3 bases, with 6 bases spanning the gap. The CDR3 is made up of 13 amino acids.